The T cell receptor beta chain under discussion was sequenced for a study of prognosis after radiotherapy for stage I lung cancer. Germline assignment: CDR1 MGHRA and CDR2 YSYEKL. This CDR3 region has 13 residues. Trimming removed 4 bases from V and 8 bases from J, with 11 bases in between. Genomic DNA was the source, and TCR beta CDR3 was amplified from it by two-round multiplex PCR. First-round PCR amplification was performed with primers specific to each TRBV and TRBJ gene. Via MiXCR, TCRdb re-called the multiplex PCR reads, giving one row per CDR3 protein. The repertoire has fewer than 15,000 distinct CDR3 sequences, around 50% of them found once; the top ten carry approximately 30%. Many counts were recorded for this clonotype. Peripheral blood samples of six milliliters were drawn at each of two time points.

V is TRBV4-1 and J is TRBJ2-2; D unclear. Sequences were derived from PBMCs, sampled before or after stereotactic body radiation therapy (not recorded which). The TCR comes from a donor aged 50 or older with non-small cell lung cancer. The CDR3 nucleotides read TGCGCCAGCAGCCTACTAAGGGAAGGGGAGCTGTTTTTT. It yields the protein CASSLLREGELFF.